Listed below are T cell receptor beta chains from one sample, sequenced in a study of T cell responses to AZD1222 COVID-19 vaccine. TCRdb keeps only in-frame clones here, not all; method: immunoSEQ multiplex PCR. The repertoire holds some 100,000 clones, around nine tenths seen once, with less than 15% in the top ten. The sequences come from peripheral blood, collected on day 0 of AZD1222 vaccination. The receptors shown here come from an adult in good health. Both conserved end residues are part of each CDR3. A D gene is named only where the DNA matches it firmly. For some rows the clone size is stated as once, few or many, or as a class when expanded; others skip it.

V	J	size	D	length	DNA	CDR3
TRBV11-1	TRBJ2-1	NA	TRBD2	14	TGTGCCAGCAGCGTTACTAGCGGCTACAATGAGCAGTTCTTC	CASSVTSGYNEQFF
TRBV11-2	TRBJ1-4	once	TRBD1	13	TGTGCCAGCAGCTTACCAGGGGGTGAAAAACTGTTTTTT	CASSLPGGEKLFF
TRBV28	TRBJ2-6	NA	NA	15	TGTGCCACTAGAAGGCCCACGGGAGGGGCCAACGTCCTGACTTTC	CATRRPTGGANVLTF
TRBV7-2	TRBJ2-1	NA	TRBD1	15	TGTGCCAGCAGCGTAACCGGGACAGGGGTTTTTGAGCAGTTCTTC	CASSVTGTGVFEQFF
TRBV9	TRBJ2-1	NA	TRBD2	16	TGTGCCAGCAGCGTAGCAACTAGCGGGAGCCAGAATGAGCAGTTCTTC	CASSVATSGSQNEQFF
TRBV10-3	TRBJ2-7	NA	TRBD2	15	TGTGCCATCAGGGGGACTAGCGGGAGGGCCCCCGAGCAGTACTTC	CAIRGTSGRAPEQYF
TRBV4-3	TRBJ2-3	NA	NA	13	TGCGCCAGCAGCCAAGACTCCACAGATACGCAGTATTTT	CASSQDSTDTQYF
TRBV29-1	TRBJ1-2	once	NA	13	TGCAGCGTTCCCACCCCAGGGAGGTATGGCTACACCTTC	CSVPTPGRYGYTF
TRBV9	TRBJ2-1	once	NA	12	TGTGCCAGCAGCTTGACATACAATGAGCAGTTCTTC	CASSLTYNEQFF
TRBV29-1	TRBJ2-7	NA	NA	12	TGCAGCGTCCTCGGGAGCCTCTTGGAGCAGTACTTC	CSVLGSLLEQYF
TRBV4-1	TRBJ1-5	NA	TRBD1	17	TGCGCCAGCAGCCAAGAGATCGGGACAGGACTTAATCAGCCCCAGCATTTT	CASSQEIGTGLNQPQHF
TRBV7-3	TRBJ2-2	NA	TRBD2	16	TGTGCCAGCAGCCGCGGGACTAGCGGGAGTATCGGGGAGCTGTTTTTT	CASSRGTSGSIGELFF
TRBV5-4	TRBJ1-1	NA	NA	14	TGTGCCAGCAGCTTCCCGGGACAAGTCACTGAAGCTTTCTTT	CASSFPGQVTEAFF